This T cell receptor beta chain was sequenced for a study of tumor-infiltrating lymphocytes in primary liver carcinoma. Study-wide background: Staging of the tumors gave T1-T3 N0M0, with widths of about 4 to 10 cm.

Both RNA and DNA were isolated together from approximately 20-30 mg of bulk tissue that had not been sorted. This CDR3 spans 14 amino acids. V trimming: 2 bases; J trimming: 4 bases; junction bases outside the gene matches: 1. In germline, CDR1 is KGHSH, CDR2 LQKENI. This clonotype was detected a few times. The authors made TCR beta cDNA from approximately 500 ng total RNA with a constant-region primer. Library construction for TCR beta comprised three nested multiplex PCR rounds performed with slightly modified ARM-PCR. Investigators reported that the first two PCR rounds, at roughly 11 cycles each, used TRBV1-TRBV30 forward primers with a C-beta reverse primer. TCRdb ran MiXCR on the multiplex PCR reads and lists one entry per CDR3 protein. Among nearly 50,000 distinct CDR3 sequences, about three quarters were seen once, and the ten largest hold over 25%.

This TCR derives from a man aged 40-50 years with primary liver carcinoma and hepatitis B virus infection. This chain uses TRBV18 with TRBJ2-5; 10 bases agree with TRBD1. The material sequenced was liver tumor tissue from sampling region 3. Regarding subset: tumor region T3, left-lateral pole. For the CDR3, the DNA is TGTGCCAGCTCACCAGGGGACAGGGGAGAGACCCAGTACTTC. Translating gives CASSPGDRGETQYF.